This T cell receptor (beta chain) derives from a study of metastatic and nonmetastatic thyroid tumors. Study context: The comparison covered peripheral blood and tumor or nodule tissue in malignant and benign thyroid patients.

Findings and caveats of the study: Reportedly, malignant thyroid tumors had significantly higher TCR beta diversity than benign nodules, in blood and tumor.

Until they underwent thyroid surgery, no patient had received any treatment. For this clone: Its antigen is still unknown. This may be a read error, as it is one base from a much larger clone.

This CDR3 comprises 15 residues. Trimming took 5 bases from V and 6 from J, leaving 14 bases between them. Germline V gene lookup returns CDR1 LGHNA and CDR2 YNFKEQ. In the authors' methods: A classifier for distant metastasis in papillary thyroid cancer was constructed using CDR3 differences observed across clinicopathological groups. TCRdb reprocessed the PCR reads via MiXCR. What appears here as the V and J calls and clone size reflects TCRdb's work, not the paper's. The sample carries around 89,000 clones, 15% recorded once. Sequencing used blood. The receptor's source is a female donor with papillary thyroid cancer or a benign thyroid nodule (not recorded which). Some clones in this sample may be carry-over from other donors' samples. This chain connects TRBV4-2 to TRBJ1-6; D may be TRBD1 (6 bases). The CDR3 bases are TGTGCCAGCAGCACGGGGGCCCAACCTAATTCACCCCTCCACTTT. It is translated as CASSTGAQPNSPLHF.